The 6 T cell receptor beta chains below all came from one sample that was sequenced in a study of shared clonotypes between healthy human individuals. Method: immunoSEQ multiplex PCR; TCRdb's copy keeps in-frame clones and lacks some. Among over a million clones listed, 95% to 99% were seen once. The specimen was naive CD4+ T cells sorted from blood. Subset in this sample: CD45RA+ positively selected. These receptors were taken from a man aged 25-40 years in good health.

The V gene is TRBV6-5, the J gene TRBJ2-5; the D call may be TRBD1 or TRBD2 (5 bases each). The CDR3 extends over 10 amino acids. The V end lost 7 bases, the J end lost 14 bases, and 14 bases lay between the germline ends. CDR1 and CDR2 from the germline V gene are MNHEY and SVGAGI. CDR3 nucleotides: TGTGCCAGCAAGTTATCGGGGCACTACTTC. It translates to CASKLSGHYF.

The chain links TRBV29-1 to TRBJ1-2; D remains unclear. Deletions cut 7 bases from V and 8 bases from J, with 14 bases between. Germline values: CDR1 SQVTM, CDR2 ANQGSEA. The CDR3 length is 11 residues. The CDR3 spells CSARDREGYTF. CDR3 bases: TGCAGCGCAAGGGATCGAGAAGGCTACACCTTC.

Turning to this clone: Other DNA sequences in this specimen translate into the identical CDR3. V and J are TRBV5-1 and TRBJ1-5; D is unclear. From germline, CDR1 is SGHRS and CDR2 YFSETQ. V was cut by 0 bases and J by 7 bases, with 11 bases left in between. CDR3 length: 14 amino acids. CDR3 sequence: CASSLAGVGQPQHF. CDR3 DNA: TGCGCCAGCAGCTTGGCCGGGGTGGGCCAGCCCCAGCATTTT.

This clone was seen a few times. The gene calls are TRBV9 and TRBJ2-1, with 7 bases that match TRBD2. The CDR3 consists of 15 residues. V gave up 6 bases and J gave up 7 bases; unmatched junction bases: 13. Germline V gives CDR1 SGDLS, CDR2 YYNGEE. The CDR3 DNA reads as TGTGCCAGCAACTCCGGGACTAACGTCGTTAATGAGCAGTTCTTC. This encodes CASNSGTNVVNEQFF.

This clone came up once. This chain connects TRBV5-1 to TRBJ2-3, with 11 bases that match TRBD1. There are 17 residues in the CDR3. CDR1 is SGHRS, CDR2 YFSETQ, per germline. The junction had 10 bases not matched to a gene; V was cut back by 3 bases and J by 4 bases. The CDR3 nucleotides read TGCGCCAGCAGCTACGGGACAGGGGGGCCACACGCAGATACGCAGTATTTT. Encoded protein: CASSYGTGGPHADTQYF. The whole variable domain, remainder taken from reference TRBV5-1 and TRBJ2-3, is KAGVTQTPRYLIKTRGQQVTLSCSPISGHRSVSWYQQTPGQGLQFLFEYFSETQRNKGNFPGRFSGRQFSNSRSEMNVSTLELGDSALYLCASSYGTGGPHADTQYFGPGTRLTVL.

The V gene is TRBV15, the J gene TRBJ1-5; possibly TRBD1 for D (5 bases). Germline assignment: CDR1 LNHNV and CDR2 YYDKDF (reference sequence). Trimming left V 0 bases short and J 11 bases short, with 8 bases between. The CDR3 extends over 12 amino acids. This chain's CDR3 is CATSRDWGSQHF. CDR3 DNA sequence: TGTGCCACCAGCAGAGATTGGGGGTCCCAGCATTTT.